This T cell receptor (beta chain) emerged from a study of yellow fever vaccine responses in identical twins. A remark on this clonotype: The target antigen is unknown.

This CDR3 comprises 13 residues. V gave up 4 bases and J gave up 1 base, with 7 bases separating them. Per germline, CDR1 ENHRY and CDR2 SYGVKD. Study findings and constraints: As reported, the vaccine T cell response of twins seemed partly convergent and partly personalized.

One entry per CDR3 protein results from TCRdb running MiXCR on the RT-PCR reads. The sample records approximately 11,000 distinct CDR3 sequences, 77% being singletons. This sequence was found in a woman under 30 who received the yellow fever vaccine. The sample was T cells from blood (PBMCs), unsorted or a sorted subset (not recorded which), taken before or after yellow fever vaccination (not recorded which). V usage is TRBV10-3 and J usage is TRBJ2-5; D gene uncertain. The DNA for the CDR3 is TGTGCCATCAGTGTAAAGCTCCAAGAGACCCAGTACTTC. Protein: CAISVKLQETQYF.